This T cell receptor beta chain was profiled in a study of T cells in Graves' hyperthyroidism and ophthalmopathy. Study-wide results and limits: Blood also held most thyroid clonotypes expanded beyond 0.001.

This clonotype was counted a few times. Its target is not known. Regions amplified from RNA transcripts were the TCR beta CDR3 regions. The HTBI primer set was used in a first-round RT-PCR of the TCR CDR3. One entry per CDR3 protein results from TCRdb running MiXCR on the multiplex PCR reads. The repertoire consists of roughly 500,000 distinct CDR3 sequences, with 15% to 20% occurring once and the leading ten covering approximately 30%. Any patient presenting with uncontrolled infection, other autoimmune disease, pregnancy or lactation was left out. Fresh peripheral blood, roughly 9.6 ml, was the source of the PBMCs. V was pared by 5 bases and J by 6 bases, with 13 bases between. The CDR3 is 14 residues long. Germline lookup yields CDR1 MGHDK and CDR2 SYGVNS.

The sequence was obtained from a woman between 25 and 40 years old with Graves' ophthalmopathy. The sequenced material came from blood. The chain links TRBV25-1 to TRBJ2-2; a weak D match, TRBD2 (5 bases). The CDR3 DNA sequence: TGTGCCAGCAGTTTACCGACCGGGGCCGGGGAGCTGTTTTTT. Its translation is CASSLPTGAGELFF. The full variable domain, its missing parts supplied by reference TRBV25-1 and TRBJ2-2, is EADIYQTPRYLVIGTGKKITLECSQTMGHDKMYWYQQDPGMELHLIHYSYGVNSTEKGDLSSESTVSRIRTEHFPLTLESARPSHTSQYLCASSLPTGAGELFFGEGSRLTVL.